This T cell receptor (beta chain) was captured by sequencing in a study of control samples from healthy donors and cancer patients. V dropped 4 bases and J dropped 4 bases, with 7 bases sitting between them. The germline V gene encodes CDR1 SQVTM and CDR2 ANQGSEA. CDR3 size: 11 residues. Clones were sequenced by immunoSEQ multiplex PCR, and TCRdb holds only the in-frame ones, with some missing. In the table there are some 130,000 clones, about nine tenths of which are singletons. The sequencing sample was made of blood. This sequence joins TRBV29-1 and TRBJ1-1, with D tentatively TRBD1 (5 bases). This TCR came from a woman in her 30s in good health. The CDR3 nucleotides read TGCAGCGTTGGACAGATCACTGAAGCTTTCTTT. Protein: CSVGQITEAFF.